The next 7 T cell receptor beta chains were all read from a single sample in a study of cytotoxic CD8 clonotypes in ibrutinib-treated CLL. Data came from immunoSEQ multiplex PCR; TCRdb stores just in-frame clones and leaves some out. The sample comprises 150,000 to 200,000 clones, roughly four fifths of which are singletons, and around 4.5% rests with the top ten. Source: PBMCs, taken after 24 months of ibrutinib treatment. These receptors all come from a human donor with chronic lymphocytic leukemia.

The gene calls are TRBV29-1 and TRBJ2-5; D remains unclear. Germline V gene lookup returns CDR1 SQVTM and CDR2 ANQGSEA. Trimming pared 3 bases from V and 5 bases from J, leaving 13 bases between. The CDR3 extends over 13 amino acids. As DNA, the CDR3 is TGCAGCGTTGATGAGTTCCAAGCTGAGACCCAGTACTTC. It is translated as CSVDEFQAETQYF.

This CDR3 reads CASSLTGGPSSGNTIYF. In DNA, the CDR3 is TGTGCCAGCAGCTTAACCGGGGGACCAAGCTCTGGAAACACCATATATTTT. V gene TRBV7-6 combines with J gene TRBJ1-3; possibly TRBD1 for D (5 bases). Trimming cost V 2 bases and J 0 bases, with 14 bases left between them. The CDR3 length is 17 residues. The germline V gene encodes CDR1 SGHVS and CDR2 FNYEAQ.

V is TRBV19 and J is TRBJ1-1; D unclear. CDR1 and CDR2 (germline): LNHDA, SQIVND (reference sequence). V was trimmed by 3 bases and J by 4 bases, leaving 9 bases between them. This CDR3 region has 13 residues. In DNA form, the CDR3 reads TGTGCCAGTAGTATTCTGGGGATCACTGAAGCTTTCTTT. The encoded protein is CASSILGITEAFF.

V usage is TRBV30 and J usage is TRBJ2-3; 8 bases line up with TRBD1. V lost 0 bases and J lost 0; bases outside the gene matches: 2. The CDR3 length is 15 residues. From germline, CDR1 is GTSNPN and CDR2 SVGIG (reference sequence). CDR3 sequence: CAWSVRTGSTDTQYF. Written as DNA, the CDR3 is TGTGCCTGGAGTGTAAGGACAGGGAGCACAGATACGCAGTATTTT.

The V call is TRBV5-1, the J call TRBJ2-4; TRBD2 matches 7 bases. Germline trimming cut 3 bases from V and 3 bases from J; bases unmatched to any gene: 3. CDR3 size: 14 residues. Per the germline V gene, CDR1 is SGHRS and CDR2 is YFSETQ. CDR3 sequence (DNA): TGCGCCAGCAGCTCGACTAGCTTCAAAAACATTCAGTACTTC. This gives the protein CASSSTSFKNIQYF.

This chain uses TRBV27 with TRBJ1-1; tentative D call: TRBD1 (5 bases). Per germline, CDR1 MNHEY and CDR2 SMNVEV (reference sequence). The CDR3 contains 15 residues. V lost 1 base to trimming and J lost 1 base, with 10 bases between them. The CDR3 loop reads CASSLFAGPNTEAFF. CDR3 DNA sequence: TGTGCCAGCAGTTTATTTGCGGGGCCGAACACTGAAGCTTTCTTT.

V is TRBV7-9 and J is TRBJ2-6; D is perhaps TRBD1 (5 bases). The V and J ends lost 6 bases and 0 bases respectively, with 6 bases between them. This CDR3 spans 14 amino acids. Germline V CDR1 and CDR2: SEHNR, FQNEAQ (reference sequence). CDR3 nucleotides: TGTGCCAGCAGAGGGGACTCTGGGGCCAACGTCCTGACTTTC. Translation gives CASRGDSGANVLTF.